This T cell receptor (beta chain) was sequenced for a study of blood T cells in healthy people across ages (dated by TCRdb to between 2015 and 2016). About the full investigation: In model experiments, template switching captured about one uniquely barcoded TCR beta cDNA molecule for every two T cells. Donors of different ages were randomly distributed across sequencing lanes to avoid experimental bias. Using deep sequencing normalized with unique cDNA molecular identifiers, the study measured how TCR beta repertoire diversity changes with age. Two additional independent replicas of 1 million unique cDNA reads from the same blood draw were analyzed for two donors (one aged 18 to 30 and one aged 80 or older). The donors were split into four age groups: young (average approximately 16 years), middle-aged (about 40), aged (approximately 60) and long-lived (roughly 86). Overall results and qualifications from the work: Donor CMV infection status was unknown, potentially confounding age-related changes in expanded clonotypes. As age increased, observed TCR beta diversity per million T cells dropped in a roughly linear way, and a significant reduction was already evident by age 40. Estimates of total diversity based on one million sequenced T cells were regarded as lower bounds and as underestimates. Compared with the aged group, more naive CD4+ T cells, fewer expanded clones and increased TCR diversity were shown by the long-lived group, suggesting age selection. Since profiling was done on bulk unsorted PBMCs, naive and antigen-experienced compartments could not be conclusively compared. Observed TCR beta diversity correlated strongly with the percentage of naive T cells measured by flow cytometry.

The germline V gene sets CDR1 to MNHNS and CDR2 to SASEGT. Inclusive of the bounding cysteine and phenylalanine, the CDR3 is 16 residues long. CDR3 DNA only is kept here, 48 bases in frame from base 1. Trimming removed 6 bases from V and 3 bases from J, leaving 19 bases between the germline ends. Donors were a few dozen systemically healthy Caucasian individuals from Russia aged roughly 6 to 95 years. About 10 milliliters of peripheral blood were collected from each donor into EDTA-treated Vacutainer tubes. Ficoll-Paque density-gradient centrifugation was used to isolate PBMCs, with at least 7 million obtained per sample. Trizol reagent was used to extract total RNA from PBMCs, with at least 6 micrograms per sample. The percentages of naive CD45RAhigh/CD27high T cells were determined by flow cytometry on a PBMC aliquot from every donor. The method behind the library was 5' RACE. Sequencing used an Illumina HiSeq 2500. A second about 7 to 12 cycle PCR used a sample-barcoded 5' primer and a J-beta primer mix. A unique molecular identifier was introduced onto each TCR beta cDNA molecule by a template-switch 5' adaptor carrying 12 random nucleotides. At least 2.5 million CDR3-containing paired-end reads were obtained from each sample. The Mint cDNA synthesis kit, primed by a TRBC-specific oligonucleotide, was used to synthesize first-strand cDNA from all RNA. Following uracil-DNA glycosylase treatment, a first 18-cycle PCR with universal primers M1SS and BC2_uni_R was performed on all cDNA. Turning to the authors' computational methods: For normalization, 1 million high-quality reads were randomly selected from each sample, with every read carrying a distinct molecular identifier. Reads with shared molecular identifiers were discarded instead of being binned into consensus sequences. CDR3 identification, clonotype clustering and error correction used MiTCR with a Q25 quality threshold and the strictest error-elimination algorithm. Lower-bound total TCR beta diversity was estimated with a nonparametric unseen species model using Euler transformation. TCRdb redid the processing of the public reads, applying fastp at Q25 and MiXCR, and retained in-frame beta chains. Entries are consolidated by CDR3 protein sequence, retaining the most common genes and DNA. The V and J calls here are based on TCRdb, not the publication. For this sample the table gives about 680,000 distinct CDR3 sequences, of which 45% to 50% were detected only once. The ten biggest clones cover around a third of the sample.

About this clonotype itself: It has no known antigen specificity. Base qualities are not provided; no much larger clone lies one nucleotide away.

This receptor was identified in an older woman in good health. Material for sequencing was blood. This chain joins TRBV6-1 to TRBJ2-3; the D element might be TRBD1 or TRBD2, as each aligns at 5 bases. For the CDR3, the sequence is CASRKTGALGTDTQYF. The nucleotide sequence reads TGTGCCAGCAGAAAAACCGGGGCCTTGGGGACAGATACGCAGTATTTT.